These 7 T cell receptor beta chains originate from one sample sequenced in a study of blood T cells in healthy people across ages. Then a second PCR, running about 6 to 12 cycles, was carried out with a sample-barcoded 5' primer and a J-beta primer mix. One entry per CDR3 protein, called by TCRdb with MiXCR from the 5' RACE reads. The sample yields around 620,000 distinct CDR3 sequences, about 25% seen once. What was sequenced was blood. The receptors shown here come from a woman in her 70s in good health.

The chain couples TRBV6-5 to TRBJ2-1, with 10 bases identical to TRBD2. CDR1 and CDR2 (germline): MNHEY, SVGAGI. J gave up 5 bases and V 2 bases, and 6 bases lay outside the gene matches. The CDR3 covers 16 residues. The CDR3, as DNA: TGTGCCAGCAGTTACGGTCGGCTAGCGGGGGACAATGAGCAGTTCTTC. Protein: CASSYGRLAGDNEQFF.

This chain uses TRBV20-1 with TRBJ2-4; 7 bases match TRBD2. V lost 4 bases and J lost 5; bases outside the gene matches: 11. The CDR3 spans 15 residues. Germline-derived CDR1 and CDR2 are DFQATT and SNEGSKA (reference sequence). The CDR3 sequence: CSATFGGGIQNIQYF. The CDR3 DNA follows: TGCAGTGCTACGTTTGGGGGGGGGATCCAAAACATTCAGTACTTC.

This clonotype showed up just a few times. The V and J genes are TRBV7-2 and TRBJ2-7, with a weak D call TRBD2 (5 bases). CDR1 and CDR2 from the germline V gene are SGHTA and FQGNSA. CDR3 length equals 16 residues. V lost 5 bases, J lost 0 bases, and 17 bases lay in between. The CDR3 nucleotides are TGTGCCAGCAGCCCTGCTGGGCGGGTCAGCTCCTACGAGCAGTACTTC. It encodes CASSPAGRVSSYEQYF.

The chain combines TRBV20-1 with TRBJ2-5, with 8 bases that match TRBD2. J lost 0 bases, V lost 0 bases, and 6 bases had no gene match. Germline loops: CDR1 DFQATT, CDR2 SNEGSKA (reference sequence). The CDR3 extends over 16 amino acids. CDR3 nucleotides: TGCAGTGCTAGAGAAGGGCGGGGGGCCAACCAAGAGACCCAGTACTTC. Protein product: CSAREGRGANQETQYF.

This clonotype was seen more than once but under ten times. This chain connects TRBV10-3 to TRBJ2-1, with D possibly matching TRBD2 (5 bases). Trimming cost V 10 bases and J 4 bases, with 17 bases left between them. There are 14 residues in the CDR3. Per the germline V gene, CDR1 is ENHRY and CDR2 is SYGVKD. CDR3 sequence (DNA): TGTGCCACTACTCGGGGTCCCACATACAATGAGCAGTTCTTC. Its protein product is CATTRGPTYNEQFF.

This clonotype was seen a few times. Germline and junction disagree at one end, which may indicate a read error. The V gene is TRBV2, the J gene TRBJ2-5, with a weak D call TRBD1 (5 bases). Per germline, CDR1 SNHLY and CDR2 FYNNEI. CDR3 length: 11 amino acids. The CDR3 is CASTVGEIWFF. The DNA for the CDR3 is TGTGCCAGCACCGTAGGGGAAATTTGGTTCTTC. The variable domain in full, completed from reference TRBV2 and TRBJ2-5, reads EPEVTQTPSHQVTQMGQEVILRCVPISNHLYFYWYRQILGQKVEFLVSFYNNEISEKSEIFDDQFSVERPDGSNFTLKIRSTKLEDSAMYFCASTVGEIWFFGPGTRLLVL.

V usage is TRBV7-9 and J usage is TRBJ2-5, with D perhaps TRBD1 or TRBD2 (6 bases each). The V end lost 8 bases, the J end lost 11 bases, and 18 bases lay between the germline ends. The V gene's germline CDR1 is SEHNR and CDR2 FQNEAQ (reference sequence). The CDR3 has 12 residues. Written as DNA, the CDR3 is TGTGCCAGCGCGAGGGGGGTGGGTGAGCAGTACTTC. It is translated as CASARGVGEQYF.